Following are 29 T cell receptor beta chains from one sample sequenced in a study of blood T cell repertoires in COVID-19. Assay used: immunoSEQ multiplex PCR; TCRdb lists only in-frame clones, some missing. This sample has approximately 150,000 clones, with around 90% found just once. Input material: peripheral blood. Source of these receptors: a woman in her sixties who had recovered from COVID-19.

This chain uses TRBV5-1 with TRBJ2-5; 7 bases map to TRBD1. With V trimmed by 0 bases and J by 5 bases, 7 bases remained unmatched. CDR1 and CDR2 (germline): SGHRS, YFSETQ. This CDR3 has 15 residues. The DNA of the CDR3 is TGCGCCAGCAGCTTGGGAGGGGGCTTTGGGGAGACCCAGTACTTC. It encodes CASSLGGGFGETQYF.

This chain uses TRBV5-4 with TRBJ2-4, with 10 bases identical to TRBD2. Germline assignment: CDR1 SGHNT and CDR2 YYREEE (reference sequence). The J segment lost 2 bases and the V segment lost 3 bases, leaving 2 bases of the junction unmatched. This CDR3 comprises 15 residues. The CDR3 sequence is CASSSTSGSKNIQYF. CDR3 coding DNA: TGTGCCAGCAGCTCGACTAGCGGGTCCAAAAACATTCAGTACTTC.

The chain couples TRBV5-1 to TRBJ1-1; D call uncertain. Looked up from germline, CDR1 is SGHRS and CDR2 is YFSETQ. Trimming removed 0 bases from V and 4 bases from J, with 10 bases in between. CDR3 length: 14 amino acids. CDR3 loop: CASSLDGSGTEAFF. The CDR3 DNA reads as TGCGCCAGCAGCTTGGATGGCAGTGGCACTGAAGCTTTCTTT.

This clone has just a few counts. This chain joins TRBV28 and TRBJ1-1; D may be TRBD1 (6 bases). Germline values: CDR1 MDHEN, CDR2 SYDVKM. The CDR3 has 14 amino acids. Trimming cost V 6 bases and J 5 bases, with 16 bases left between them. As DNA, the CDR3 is TGTGCCAGCAGCCCTCCGGCAGGGGTGACTGAAGCTTTCTTT. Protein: CASSPPAGVTEAFF.

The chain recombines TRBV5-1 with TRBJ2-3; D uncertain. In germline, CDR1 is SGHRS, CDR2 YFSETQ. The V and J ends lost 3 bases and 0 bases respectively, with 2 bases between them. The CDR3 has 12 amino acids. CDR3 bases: TGCGCCAGCAGCTCGAGCACAGATACGCAGTATTTT. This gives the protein CASSSSTDTQYF.

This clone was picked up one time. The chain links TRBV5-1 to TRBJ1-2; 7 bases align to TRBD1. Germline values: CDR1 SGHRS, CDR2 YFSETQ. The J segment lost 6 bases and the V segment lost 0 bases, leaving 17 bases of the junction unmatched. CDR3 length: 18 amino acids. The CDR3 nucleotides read TGCGCCAGCAGCTTGGCAGGGTATGGTGACAGGGCCGTTGATGGCTACACCTTC. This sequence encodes CASSLAGYGDRAVDGYTF.

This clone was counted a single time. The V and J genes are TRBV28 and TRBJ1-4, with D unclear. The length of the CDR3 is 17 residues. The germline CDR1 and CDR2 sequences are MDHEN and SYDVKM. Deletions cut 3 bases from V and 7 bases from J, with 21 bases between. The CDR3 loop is CASSFSGRGRWGEKLFF. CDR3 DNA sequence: TGTGCCAGCAGTTTCTCGGGCAGAGGGCGGTGGGGTGAAAAACTGTTTTTT.

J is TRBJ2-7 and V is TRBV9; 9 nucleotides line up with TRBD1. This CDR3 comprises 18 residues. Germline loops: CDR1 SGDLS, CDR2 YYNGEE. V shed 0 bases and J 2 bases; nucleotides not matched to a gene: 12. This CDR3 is CASSVGSSGTGLAYEQYF. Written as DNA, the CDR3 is TGTGCCAGCAGCGTAGGCTCCTCCGGGACAGGGTTGGCCTACGAGCAGTACTTC.

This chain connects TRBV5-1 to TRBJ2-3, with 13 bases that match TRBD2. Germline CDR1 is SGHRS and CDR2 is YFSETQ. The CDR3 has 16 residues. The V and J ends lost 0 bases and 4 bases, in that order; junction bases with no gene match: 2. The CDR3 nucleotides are TGCGCCAGCAGCTTGGGACTAGCGGGGGGTTCAGATACGCAGTATTTT. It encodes CASSLGLAGGSDTQYF.

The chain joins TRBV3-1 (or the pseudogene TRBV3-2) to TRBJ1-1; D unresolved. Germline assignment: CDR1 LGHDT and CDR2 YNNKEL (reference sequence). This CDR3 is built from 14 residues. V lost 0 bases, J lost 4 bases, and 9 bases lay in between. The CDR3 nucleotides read TGTGCCAGCAGCCAAGACAGGAGGCGCACTGAAGCTTTCTTT. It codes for CASSQDRRRTEAFF.

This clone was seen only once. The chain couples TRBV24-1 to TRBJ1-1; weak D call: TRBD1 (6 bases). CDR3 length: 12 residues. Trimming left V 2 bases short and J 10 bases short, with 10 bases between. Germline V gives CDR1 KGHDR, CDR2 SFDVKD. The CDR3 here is CATSDYTGRAFF. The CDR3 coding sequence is TGTGCCACCAGTGATTATACAGGGAGAGCTTTCTTT.

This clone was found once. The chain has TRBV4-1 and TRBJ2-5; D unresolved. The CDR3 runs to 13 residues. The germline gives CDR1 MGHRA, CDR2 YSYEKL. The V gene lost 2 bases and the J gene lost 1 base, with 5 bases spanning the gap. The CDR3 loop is CASSQFGQETQYF. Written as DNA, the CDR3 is TGCGCCAGCAGCCAATTCGGCCAAGAGACCCAGTACTTC.

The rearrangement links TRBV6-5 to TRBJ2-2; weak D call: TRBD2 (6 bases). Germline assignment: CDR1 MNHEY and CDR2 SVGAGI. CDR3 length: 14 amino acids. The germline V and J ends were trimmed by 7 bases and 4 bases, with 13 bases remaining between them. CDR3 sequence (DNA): TGTGCCAGCAAGGAGGGAAGCGGCACCGGGGAGCTGTTTTTT. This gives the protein CASKEGSGTGELFF.

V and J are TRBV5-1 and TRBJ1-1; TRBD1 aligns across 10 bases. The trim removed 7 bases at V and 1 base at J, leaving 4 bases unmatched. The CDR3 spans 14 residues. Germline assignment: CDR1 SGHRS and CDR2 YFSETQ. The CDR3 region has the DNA TGCGCCAGCCGGGACAGGGGACCGAACACTGAAGCTTTCTTT. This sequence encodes CASRDRGPNTEAFF. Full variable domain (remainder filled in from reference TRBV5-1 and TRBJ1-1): KAGVTQTPRYLIKTRGQQVTLSCSPISGHRSVSWYQQTPGQGLQFLFEYFSETQRNKGNFPGRFSGRQFSNSRSEMNVSTLELGDSALYLCASRDRGPNTEAFFGQGTRLTVV.

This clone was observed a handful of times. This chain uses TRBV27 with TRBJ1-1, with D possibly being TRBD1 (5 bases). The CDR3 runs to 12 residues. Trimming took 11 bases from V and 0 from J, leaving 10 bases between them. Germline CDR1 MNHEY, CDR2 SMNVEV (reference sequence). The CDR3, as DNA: TGTGCCTCAGGGTACTTGAACACTGAAGCTTTCTTT. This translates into CASGYLNTEAFF.

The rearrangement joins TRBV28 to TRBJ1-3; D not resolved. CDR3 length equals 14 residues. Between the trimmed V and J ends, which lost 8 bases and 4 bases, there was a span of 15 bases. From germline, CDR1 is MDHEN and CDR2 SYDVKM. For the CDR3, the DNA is TGTGCCAGCGGCACAACGCCTTCGGGAAACACCATATATTTT. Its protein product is CASGTTPSGNTIYF.

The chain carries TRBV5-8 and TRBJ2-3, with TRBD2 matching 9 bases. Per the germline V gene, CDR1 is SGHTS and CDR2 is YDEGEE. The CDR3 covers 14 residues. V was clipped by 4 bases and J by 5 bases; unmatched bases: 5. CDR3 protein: CASSKRTSVDTQYF. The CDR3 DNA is TGTGCCAGCAGCAAACGGACTAGCGTAGATACGCAGTATTTT.

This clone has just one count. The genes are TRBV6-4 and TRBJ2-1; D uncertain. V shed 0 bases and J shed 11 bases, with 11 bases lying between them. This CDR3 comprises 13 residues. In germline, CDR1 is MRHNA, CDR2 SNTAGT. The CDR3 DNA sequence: TGTGCCAGCAGTGACTCGAGAGGCAACAAGCAGTTCTTC. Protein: CASSDSRGNKQFF.

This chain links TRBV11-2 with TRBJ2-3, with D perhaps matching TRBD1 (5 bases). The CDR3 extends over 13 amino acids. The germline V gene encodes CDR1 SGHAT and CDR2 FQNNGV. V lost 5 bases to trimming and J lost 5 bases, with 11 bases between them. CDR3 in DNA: TGTGCCAGCAGCCGCAGGGTTGGAGATACGCAGTATTTT. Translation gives CASSRRVGDTQYF. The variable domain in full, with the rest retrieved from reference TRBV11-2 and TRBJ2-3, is EAGVAQSPRYKIIEKRQSVAFWCNPISGHATLYWYQQILGQGPKLLIQFQNNGVVDDSQLPKDRFSAERLKGVDSTLKIQPAKLEDSAVYLCASSRRVGDTQYFGPGTRLTVL.

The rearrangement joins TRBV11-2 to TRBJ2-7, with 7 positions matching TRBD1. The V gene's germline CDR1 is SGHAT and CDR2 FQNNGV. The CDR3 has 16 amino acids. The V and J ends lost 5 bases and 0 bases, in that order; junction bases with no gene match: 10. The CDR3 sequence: CASSPLKRTGSYEQYF. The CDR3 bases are TGTGCCAGCAGCCCCCTCAAGAGGACAGGCTCCTACGAGCAGTACTTC.

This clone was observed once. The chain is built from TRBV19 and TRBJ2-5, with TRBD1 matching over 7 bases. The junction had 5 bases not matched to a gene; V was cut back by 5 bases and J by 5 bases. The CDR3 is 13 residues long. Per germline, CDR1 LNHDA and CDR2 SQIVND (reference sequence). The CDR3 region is CASSGGRGETQYF. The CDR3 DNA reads TGTGCCAGTAGTGGCGGCAGGGGGGAGACCCAGTACTTC.

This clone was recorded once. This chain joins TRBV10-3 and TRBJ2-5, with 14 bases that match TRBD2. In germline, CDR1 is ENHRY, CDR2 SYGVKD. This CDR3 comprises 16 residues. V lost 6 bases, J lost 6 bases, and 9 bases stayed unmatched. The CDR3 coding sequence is TGTGCCATCAGAGTCGGACTAGCGGGGGGACAACAGACCCAGTACTTC. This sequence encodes CAIRVGLAGGQQTQYF.

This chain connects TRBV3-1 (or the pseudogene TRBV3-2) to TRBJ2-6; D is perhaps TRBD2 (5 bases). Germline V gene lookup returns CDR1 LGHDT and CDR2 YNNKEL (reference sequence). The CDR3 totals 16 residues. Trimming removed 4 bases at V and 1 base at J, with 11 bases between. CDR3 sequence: CASSLRGESGANVLTF. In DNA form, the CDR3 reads TGTGCCAGCAGCCTTCGGGGAGAGTCTGGGGCCAACGTCCTGACTTTC.

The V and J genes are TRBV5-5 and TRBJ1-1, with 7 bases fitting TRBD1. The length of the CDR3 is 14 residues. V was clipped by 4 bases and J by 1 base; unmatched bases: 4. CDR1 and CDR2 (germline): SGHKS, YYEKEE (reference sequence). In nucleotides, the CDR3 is TGTGCCAGCAGCGGGGGACAGCCGAACACTGAAGCTTTCTTT. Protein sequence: CASSGGQPNTEAFF. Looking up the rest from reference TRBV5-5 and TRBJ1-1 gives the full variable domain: DAGVTQSPTHLIKTRGQQVTLRCSPISGHKSVSWYQQVLGQGPQFIFQYYEKEERGRGNFPDRFSARQFPNYSSELNVNALLLGDSALYLCASSGGQPNTEAFFGQGTRLTVV.

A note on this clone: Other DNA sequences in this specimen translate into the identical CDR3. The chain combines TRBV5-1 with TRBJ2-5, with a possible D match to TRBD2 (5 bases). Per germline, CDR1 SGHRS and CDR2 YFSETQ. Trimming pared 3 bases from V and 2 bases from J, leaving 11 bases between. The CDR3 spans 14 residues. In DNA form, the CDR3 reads TGCGCCAGCAGCTCCGGACGGGGACAAGAGACCCAGTACTTC. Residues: CASSSGRGQETQYF.

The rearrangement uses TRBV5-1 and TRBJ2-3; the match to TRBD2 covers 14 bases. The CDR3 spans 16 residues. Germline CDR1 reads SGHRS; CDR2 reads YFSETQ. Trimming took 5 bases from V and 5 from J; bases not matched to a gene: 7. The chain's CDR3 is CASRSGLAGGKDTQYF. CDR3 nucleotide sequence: TGCGCCAGCAGGTCAGGACTAGCGGGGGGTAAAGATACGCAGTATTTT.

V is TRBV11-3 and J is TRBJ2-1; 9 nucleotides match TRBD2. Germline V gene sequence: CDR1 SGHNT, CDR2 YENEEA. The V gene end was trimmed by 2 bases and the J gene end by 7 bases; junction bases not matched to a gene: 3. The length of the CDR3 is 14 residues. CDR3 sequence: CASSLRSGGNEQFF. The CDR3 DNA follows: TGTGCCAGCAGCTTACGGAGCGGGGGGAATGAGCAGTTCTTC.

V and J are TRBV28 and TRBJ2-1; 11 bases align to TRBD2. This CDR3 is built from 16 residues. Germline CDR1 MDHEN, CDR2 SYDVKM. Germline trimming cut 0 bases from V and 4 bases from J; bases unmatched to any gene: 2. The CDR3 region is CASSLWVAGGYNEQFF. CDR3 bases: TGTGCCAGCAGTTTATGGGTAGCGGGGGGGTACAATGAGCAGTTCTTC.

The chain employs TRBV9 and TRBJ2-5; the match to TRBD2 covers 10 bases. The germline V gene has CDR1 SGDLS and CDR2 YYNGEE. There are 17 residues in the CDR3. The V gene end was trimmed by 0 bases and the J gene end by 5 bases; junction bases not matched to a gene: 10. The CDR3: CASSVGSSGGAVETQYF. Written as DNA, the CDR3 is TGTGCCAGCAGCGTAGGTTCAAGCGGGGGGGCCGTGGAGACCCAGTACTTC.